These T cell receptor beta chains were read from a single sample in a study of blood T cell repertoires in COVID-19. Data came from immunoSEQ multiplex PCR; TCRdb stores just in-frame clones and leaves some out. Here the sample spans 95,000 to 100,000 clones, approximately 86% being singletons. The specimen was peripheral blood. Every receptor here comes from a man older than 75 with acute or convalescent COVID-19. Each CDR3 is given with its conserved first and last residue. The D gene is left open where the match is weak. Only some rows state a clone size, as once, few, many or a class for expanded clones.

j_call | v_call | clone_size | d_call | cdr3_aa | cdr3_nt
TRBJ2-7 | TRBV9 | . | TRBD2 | CASSAGTSGTFYEQYF | TGTGCCAGCAGCGCTGGGACTAGCGGGACGTTCTACGAGCAGTACTTC
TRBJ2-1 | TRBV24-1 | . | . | CATSDLGRSTYNEQFF | TGTGCCACCAGTGATTTAGGGAGGAGTACCTACAATGAGCAGTTCTTC
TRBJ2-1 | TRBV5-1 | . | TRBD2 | CASSPGLAGSANPTNEQFF | TGCGCCAGCAGCCCGGGACTAGCGGGATCCGCAAACCCTACCAATGAGCAGTTCTTC
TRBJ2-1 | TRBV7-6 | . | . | CASSLLGNSYNEQFF | TGTGCCAGCAGCTTACTCGGGAATTCCTACAATGAGCAGTTCTTC
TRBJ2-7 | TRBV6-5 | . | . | CASSTGLRRADEQYF | TGTGCCAGCAGTACTGGACTTCGGCGGGCCGACGAGCAGTACTTC
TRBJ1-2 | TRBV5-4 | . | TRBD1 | CASSSPGTATNYGYTF | TGTGCCAGCAGCTCACCCGGGACAGCCACTAACTATGGCTACACCTTC
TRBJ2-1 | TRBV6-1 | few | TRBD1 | CASSETGHSYNEQFF | TGTGCCAGCAGTGAGACAGGGCATTCGTACAATGAGCAGTTCTTC
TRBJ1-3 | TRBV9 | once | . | CASSEDSIAGNTIYF | TGTGCCAGCAGCGAGGACAGTATAGCGGGAAACACCATATATTTT
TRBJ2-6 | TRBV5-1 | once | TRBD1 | CASSFSQGIGSGANVLTF | TGCGCCAGCAGCTTTTCACAGGGGATCGGCTCTGGGGCCAACGTCCTGACTTTC
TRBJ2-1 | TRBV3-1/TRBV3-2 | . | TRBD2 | CASSQEIRGSTSYNEQFF | TGTGCCAGCAGCCAAGAAATTCGCGGGAGCACTTCCTACAATGAGCAGTTCTTC
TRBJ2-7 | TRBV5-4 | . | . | CASSLQGYEQYF | TGTGCCAGCAGCTTGCAGGGTTACGAGCAGTACTTC
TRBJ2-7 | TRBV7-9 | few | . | CASSLGQAKTYEQYF | TGTGCCAGCAGCTTGGGTCAGGCGAAGACCTACGAGCAGTACTTC
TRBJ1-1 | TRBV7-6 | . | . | CASSPQARGTEAFF | TGTGCCAGCAGTCCCCAAGCCCGGGGCACTGAAGCTTTCTTT
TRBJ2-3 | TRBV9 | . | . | CASSVAWGELNTQYF | TGTGCCAGCAGCGTAGCTTGGGGGGAGTTGAATACGCAGTATTTT
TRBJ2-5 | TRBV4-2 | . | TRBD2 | CASSQEALAGGGETQYF | TGTGCCAGCAGCCAAGAGGCACTAGCGGGAGGGGGAGAGACCCAGTACTTC
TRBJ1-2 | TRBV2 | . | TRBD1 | CASSAQGQGDGYTF | TGTGCCAGCAGTGCTCAGGGACAGGGGGATGGCTACACCTTC
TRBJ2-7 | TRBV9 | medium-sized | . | CASSRRWETNEQYF | TGTGCCAGCAGCCGACGCTGGGAGACCAACGAGCAGTACTTC
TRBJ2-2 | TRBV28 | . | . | CASTFPGSGELFF | TGTGCCAGCACATTCCCGGGATCCGGGGAGCTGTTTTTT
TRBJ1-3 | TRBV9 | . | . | CASAPFQGNSGNTIYF | TGTGCCAGCGCGCCATTCCAGGGAAACTCTGGAAACACCATATATTTT
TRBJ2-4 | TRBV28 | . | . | CASSLSGAVAKNIQYF | TGTGCCAGCAGTTTATCCGGTGCGGTAGCCAAAAACATTCAGTACTTC
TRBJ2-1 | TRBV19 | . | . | CASSGPGAVNEQFF | TGTGCCAGTAGTGGCCCTGGGGCCGTAAATGAGCAGTTCTTC
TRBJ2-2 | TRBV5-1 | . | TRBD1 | CASSSYRGSDTGELFF | TGCGCCAGCAGCTCATACAGGGGGTCGGACACCGGGGAGCTGTTTTTT
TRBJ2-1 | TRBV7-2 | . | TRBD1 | CASSHDRESYNEQFF | TGTGCCAGCAGCCATGACAGGGAGTCCTACAATGAGCAGTTCTTC
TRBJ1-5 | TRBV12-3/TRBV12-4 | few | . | CASSFNDQPQHF | TGTGCCAGCAGTTTTAATGATCAGCCCCAGCATTTT
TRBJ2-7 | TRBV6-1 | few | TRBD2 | CASSERSGRVYEQYF | TGTGCCAGCAGTGAGCGTAGCGGGAGGGTCTACGAGCAGTACTTC
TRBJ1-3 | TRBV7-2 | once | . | CASSLARGSASGNTIYF | TGTGCCAGCAGCTTAGCCCGAGGGTCAGCATCTGGAAACACCATATATTTT
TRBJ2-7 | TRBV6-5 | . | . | CATSIGRGPYEQYF | TGTGCCACTTCGATCGGCAGGGGACCCTACGAGCAGTACTTC
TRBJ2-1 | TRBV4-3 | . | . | CASSQDWDIQTIGEQFF | TGCGCCAGCAGCCAAGATTGGGACATCCAGACAATCGGTGAGCAGTTCTTC
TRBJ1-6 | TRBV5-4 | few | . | CASSLGPSSYNSPLHF | TGTGCCAGCAGCTTGGGTCCTAGCTCCTATAATTCACCCCTCCACTTT
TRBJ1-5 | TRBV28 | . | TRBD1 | CASSLEGGRQPQHF | TGTGCCAGCAGTTTGGAAGGGGGCCGACAGCCCCAGCATTTT
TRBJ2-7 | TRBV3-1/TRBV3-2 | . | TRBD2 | CARGMERESPHYEQYF | TGTGCCAGGGGGATGGAGCGGGAGTCGCCCCACTACGAGCAGTACTTC
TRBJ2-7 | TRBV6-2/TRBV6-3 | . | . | CASSYSGLTIEQYF | TGTGCCAGCAGTTACTCGGGCTTGACGATCGAGCAGTACTTC
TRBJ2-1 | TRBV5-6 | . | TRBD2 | CASSFDSGRADNEQFF | TGTGCCAGCAGCTTTGATAGCGGGAGGGCGGACAATGAGCAGTTCTTC
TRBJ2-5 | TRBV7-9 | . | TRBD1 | CASSLWDSQETQYF | TGTGCCAGCAGCTTATGGGACAGTCAAGAGACCCAGTACTTC
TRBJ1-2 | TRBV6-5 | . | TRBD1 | CASSYVRTGGGYGYTF | TGTGCCAGCAGTTACGTTCGGACAGGTGGAGGGTATGGCTACACCTTC
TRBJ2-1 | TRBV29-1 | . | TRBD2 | CSVQGLAGGLNEQFF | TGCAGCGTTCAAGGGCTAGCGGGAGGGTTGAATGAGCAGTTCTTC
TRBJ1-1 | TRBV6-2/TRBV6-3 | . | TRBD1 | CASSSLRQGPISEAFF | TGTGCCAGCAGTTCCTTGAGACAGGGGCCCATCTCTGAAGCTTTCTTT
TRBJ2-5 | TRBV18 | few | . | CASSPLSGQETQYF | TGTGCCAGCTCACCACTTTCAGGACAAGAGACCCAGTACTTC
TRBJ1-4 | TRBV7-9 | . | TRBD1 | CASSSWGQTTNEKLFF | TGTGCCAGCAGCTCCTGGGGACAGACAACTAATGAAAAACTGTTTTTT
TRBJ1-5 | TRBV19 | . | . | CASSLQRGGDQPQHF | TGTGCCAGTAGTCTCCAGAGGGGCGGGGATCAGCCCCAGCATTTT
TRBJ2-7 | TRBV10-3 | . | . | CAISDNHLPYEQYF | TGTGCCATCAGTGATAATCACTTGCCCTACGAGCAGTACTTC
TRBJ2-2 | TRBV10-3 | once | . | CAISGNSGSNTGELFF | TGTGCCATCAGTGGGAATAGCGGCTCGAACACCGGGGAGCTGTTTTTT
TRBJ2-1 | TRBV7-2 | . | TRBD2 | CASSLQPGLAPPFF | TGTGCCAGCAGCTTACAACCGGGACTAGCCCCTCCGTTCTTC
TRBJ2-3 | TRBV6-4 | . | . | CASSDSWGPTDTQYF | TGTGCCAGCAGTGACTCATGGGGCCCCACAGATACGCAGTATTTT
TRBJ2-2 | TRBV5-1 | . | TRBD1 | CASSLGTGSAGELFF | TGCGCCAGCAGCTTGGGGACAGGGAGCGCCGGGGAGCTGTTTTTT
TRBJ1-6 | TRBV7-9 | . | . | CASSLYRVSYNSPLHF | TGTGCCAGCAGCTTATACAGGGTCTCCTATAATTCACCCCTCCACTTT
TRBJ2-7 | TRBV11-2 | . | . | CASSLQTGSPYEQYF | TGTGCCAGCAGCTTACAAACAGGGTCCCCCTACGAGCAGTACTTC
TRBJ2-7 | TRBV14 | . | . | CASSQDHGLGDYEQYF | TGTGCCAGCAGCCAAGATCACGGTCTAGGCGACTACGAGCAGTACTTC
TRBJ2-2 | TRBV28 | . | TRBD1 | CASSPVNYRGRVTGELFF | TGTGCCAGCAGTCCCGTTAACTACAGGGGGCGGGTCACCGGGGAGCTGTTTTTT
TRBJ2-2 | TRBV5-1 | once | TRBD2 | CASSFPAGGNTGELFF | TGCGCCAGCAGCTTTCCCGCGGGGGGCAACACCGGGGAGCTGTTTTTT
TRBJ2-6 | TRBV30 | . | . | CAWSSQGANVLTF | TGTGCCTGGAGTTCCCAGGGGGCCAACGTCCTGACTTTC
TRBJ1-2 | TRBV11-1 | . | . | CASSSPGSANYGYTF | TGTGCCAGCAGCTCACCAGGGTCAGCTAACTATGGCTACACCTTC
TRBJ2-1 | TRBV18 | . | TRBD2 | CASSPRVAGENEQFF | TGTGCCAGCTCACCACGGGTAGCGGGAGAAAATGAGCAGTTCTTC
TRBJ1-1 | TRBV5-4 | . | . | CASSTPQGTNTEAFF | TGTGCCAGCAGCACGCCACAGGGAACGAACACTGAAGCTTTCTTT
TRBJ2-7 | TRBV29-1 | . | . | CAGTQQYEQYF | TGCGCGGGGACCCAACAGTACGAGCAGTACTTC
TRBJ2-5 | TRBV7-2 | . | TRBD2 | CASSPQLAGGLETQYF | TGTGCCAGCAGCCCCCAACTAGCGGGGGGTCTGGAGACCCAGTACTTC
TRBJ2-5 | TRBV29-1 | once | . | CSATGWLETQYF | TGCAGCGCCACAGGCTGGCTGGAGACCCAGTACTTC
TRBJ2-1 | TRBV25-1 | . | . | CASSDERYYNEQFF | TGTGCCAGCAGCGACGAGCGGTACTACAATGAGCAGTTCTTC
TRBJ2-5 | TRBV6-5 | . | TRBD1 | CATSYQQGRQETQYF | TGTGCCACCTCCTACCAACAGGGGCGACAAGAGACCCAGTACTTC
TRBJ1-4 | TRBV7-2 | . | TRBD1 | CASSLNRGAEKLFF | TGTGCCAGCAGCTTAAACAGGGGGGCTGAAAAACTGTTTTTT